These T cell receptor beta chains were read from a single sample in a study of T-cell memory formation after mild COVID-19. From the 5' RACE reads, TCRdb called clonotypes with MiXCR, one entry per CDR3 protein. This table has roughly 450,000 distinct CDR3 sequences, over 15% appearing once. Sequencing was performed on PBMCs or a T cell subset sorted from them (not recorded which). Receptors originate from an adult woman who had mild COVID-19 (a few samples of this study predate the infection). Cell type and time point are not known. Both conserved end residues are part of each CDR3. The D gene is left open where the match is weak. Not every row has a clone size; where given, it reads once, few, many or a size class.

CDR3 protein: CASSLSLAVSTDTQYF
CDR3 DNA: TGTGCCAGCAGCTTATCCCTAGCGGTTAGCACAGATACGCAGTATTTT
D gene: TRBD2
J gene: TRBJ2-3
clone size: -
V gene: TRBV7-2

CDR3 protein: CATSQPRGRSYNEQFF
CDR3 DNA: TGTGCCACCAGCCAACCCAGGGGGCGATCCTACAATGAGCAGTTCTTC
D gene: TRBD1
J gene: TRBJ2-1
clone size: few
V gene: TRBV24-1

CDR3 protein: CASSLARVTEAFF
CDR3 DNA: TGTGCCAGCAGCTTGGCCAGGGTCACTGAAGCTTTCTTT
D gene: -
J gene: TRBJ1-1
clone size: few
V gene: TRBV5-5

CDR3 protein: CASAPLGGDTDTQYF
CDR3 DNA: TGCGCCAGCGCTCCACTCGGAGGGGACACAGATACGCAGTATTTT
D gene: -
J gene: TRBJ2-3
clone size: few
V gene: TRBV5-1

CDR3 protein: CASSPPGSTRGADTQYF
CDR3 DNA: TGCGCCAGCAGCCCCCCCGGGAGTACCCGGGGGGCAGATACGCAGTATTTT
D gene: TRBD2
J gene: TRBJ2-3
clone size: few
V gene: TRBV5-1

CDR3 protein: CASFRARGSTGELFF
CDR3 DNA: TGTGCCAGCTTCCGGGCGCGGGGGAGCACCGGGGAGCTGTTTTTT
D gene: TRBD2
J gene: TRBJ2-2
clone size: -
V gene: TRBV18

CDR3 protein: CASSLWGLAGDEQFF
CDR3 DNA: TGTGCCAGCAGCTTATGGGGACTAGCGGGGGATGAGCAGTTCTTC
D gene: TRBD2
J gene: TRBJ2-1
clone size: -
V gene: TRBV7-3

CDR3 protein: CASSSLGTAHEAFF
CDR3 DNA: TGTGCCAGCAGTTCCCTTGGGACAGCCCATGAAGCTTTCTTT
D gene: TRBD1
J gene: TRBJ1-1
clone size: few
V gene: TRBV12-3/TRBV12-4

CDR3 protein: CASSLPADYEQYF
CDR3 DNA: TGTGCCAGCAGCTTACCAGCAGACTACGAGCAGTACTTC
D gene: -
J gene: TRBJ2-7
clone size: -
V gene: TRBV7-9

CDR3 protein: CSVEDHGVAYNEQFF
CDR3 DNA: TGCAGCGTTGAAGATCATGGGGTGGCCTACAATGAGCAGTTCTTC
D gene: -
J gene: TRBJ2-1
clone size: few
V gene: TRBV29-1

CDR3 protein: CASSPSTSGGYGEQFF
CDR3 DNA: TGTGCCAGCTCACCTTCGACTAGCGGGGGTTATGGTGAGCAGTTCTTC
D gene: TRBD2
J gene: TRBJ2-1
clone size: few
V gene: TRBV18

CDR3 protein: CASSPTSAVGYGYTF
CDR3 DNA: TGTGCCAGCAGCCCGACGTCCGCGGTCGGCTATGGCTACACCTTC
D gene: -
J gene: TRBJ1-2
clone size: -
V gene: TRBV9

CDR3 protein: CASSLNSVWYGYTF
CDR3 DNA: TGTGCCAGCAGTTTAAATTCGGTTTGGTATGGCTACACCTTC
D gene: -
J gene: TRBJ1-2
clone size: -
V gene: TRBV12-3/TRBV12-4

CDR3 protein: CASGGQGRGNTQYF
CDR3 DNA: TGTGCCAGCGGCGGACAGGGAAGGGGCAATACGCAGTATTTT
D gene: TRBD1
J gene: TRBJ2-3
clone size: -
V gene: TRBV2

CDR3 protein: CASSLTQRGADSEQFF
CDR3 DNA: TGTGCCAGCAGCCTCACCCAGCGGGGGGCCGATAGTGAGCAGTTCTTC
D gene: TRBD2
J gene: TRBJ2-1
clone size: -
V gene: TRBV11-1

CDR3 protein: CASGPRVGEQFF
CDR3 DNA: TGTGCCAGCGGTCCCAGGGTGGGCGAGCAGTTCTTC
D gene: -
J gene: TRBJ2-1
clone size: -
V gene: TRBV6-1

CDR3 protein: CASSSLGQIGTDTQYF
CDR3 DNA: TGTGCCAGCAGCTCTCTGGGACAGATCGGCACAGATACGCAGTATTTT
D gene: TRBD1
J gene: TRBJ2-3
clone size: many
V gene: TRBV7-6

CDR3 protein: CASSMSGTGANVLTF
CDR3 DNA: TGCGCCAGCAGCATGTCTGGGACTGGGGCCAACGTCCTGACTTTC
D gene: -
J gene: TRBJ2-6
clone size: few
V gene: TRBV5-1

CDR3 protein: CASRGYRDYQETQYF
CDR3 DNA: TGTGCCAGCAGGGGCTACAGGGACTACCAAGAGACCCAGTACTTC
D gene: -
J gene: TRBJ2-5
clone size: -
V gene: TRBV5-6

CDR3 protein: CASSLGQKYQETQYF
CDR3 DNA: TGTGCCAGCAGCTTGGGCCAGAAGTACCAAGAGACCCAGTACTTC
D gene: -
J gene: TRBJ2-5
clone size: -
V gene: TRBV5-6

CDR3 protein: CASQGLAGSYEQYF
CDR3 DNA: TGCGCCAGCCAGGGACTAGCGGGAAGCTACGAGCAGTACTTC
D gene: TRBD2
J gene: TRBJ2-7
clone size: -
V gene: TRBV5-1

CDR3 protein: CASSLPGGQYF
CDR3 DNA: TGTGCCAGCAGTCTCCCCGGCGGGCAGTACTTC
D gene: -
J gene: TRBJ2-7
clone size: -
V gene: TRBV12-3/TRBV12-4

CDR3 protein: CASSRAPGSLGETQYF
CDR3 DNA: TGTGCCAGCAGCCGTGCCCCGGGCAGCCTTGGCGAGACCCAGTACTTC
D gene: -
J gene: TRBJ2-5
clone size: -
V gene: TRBV28

CDR3 protein: CASSPADRNYGYTF
CDR3 DNA: TGCGCCAGCAGCCCAGCCGACAGGAACTATGGCTACACCTTC
D gene: -
J gene: TRBJ1-2
clone size: -
V gene: TRBV5-1